This T cell receptor beta chain was identified during a study of cytomegalovirus exposure and HLA in healthy donors. Findings and caveats of the study: Across donors, sequencing depth was assumed by presence/absence analyses to be roughly uniform. Being productive about 87% or about 30% of the time was typical of most TCR beta V segments in an earlier analysis.

The PCR used 60 Vbeta and 13 Jbeta primers. Profiled with immunoSEQ multiplex PCR; TCRdb holds only in-frame clones, not every one. The sample's table shows about 200,000 clones. Details on this clone: Its antigen is undetermined.

Trimming removed 2 bases at V and 7 bases at J, with 13 bases between. This CDR3 spans 14 amino acids. CDR1 and CDR2 (germline): SGHRS, YFSETQ. What was sequenced was PBMCs. The origin of this receptor is a boy between 10 and 17 years old in good health and CMV-seronegative. This chain joins TRBV5-1 and TRBJ2-1; D ambiguous. For the CDR3, the DNA is TGCGCCAGCAGCTTATCAACAGCCCAGAATGAGCAGTTCTTC. It yields the protein CASSLSTAQNEQFF.